This T cell receptor (beta chain) was sequenced during a study of identical twins. This clonotype was picked up a small number of times. TCRdb processed the 5' RACE reads anew with MiXCR; each CDR3 protein has one entry. The sample lists over 550,000 distinct CDR3 sequences, less than 9% occurring once. The CDR3 runs 13 residues. Germline loops: CDR1 MNHEY, CDR2 SVGEGT. Trimming pared 3 bases from V and 1 base from J, leaving 7 bases between. Separately, the same data were catalogued under a study of yellow fever vaccine responses in identical twins.

Sequences were obtained from PBMCs. This TCR derives from a young woman in good health. The V gene is TRBV6-2 or TRBV6-3, the J gene TRBJ2-7; unclear D gene. The chain's CDR3 is CASSYRISYEQYF. The CDR3, as DNA: TGTGCCAGCAGTTATCGGATATCCTACGAGCAGTACTTC.